This T cell receptor (beta chain) was sequenced during a study of shared clonotypes between healthy human individuals. Overall study findings and caveats: Rarefaction revealed incomplete sorted-subset sequencing despite large depth. Genetic and exposure-history diversity was limited by the small donor number. Only blood samples were collected, and tissue repertoires likely differ.

Sequencing was performed with immunoSEQ multiplex PCR; in TCRdb, only in-frame clones are kept and a portion is missing. The profile shows about 2.1 million clones, around 93% of them singletons. A single count supports this clone. What it binds is not known. Naive CD8 cells, CD45RO-negative and positively selected for CCR7, excluded terminally differentiated effector memory CD45RA+ cells. The sequencing input was naive CD8+ T cells from PBMCs. This TCR came from a man younger than 35 in good health. Some clones in this sample may be carry-over from other donors' samples.

CDR3 sequence reads: CASSQVSSGSTDTQYF. The CDR3 nucleotides read TGCGCCAGCAGCCAAGTGTCTAGCGGAAGCACAGATACGCAGTATTTT. This chain links TRBV4-1 with TRBJ2-3; TRBD2 agrees at 7 bases. CDR1 is MGHRA, CDR2 YSYEKL, per germline. J was trimmed by 0 bases and V by 1 base; bases with no gene match: 4. The CDR3 runs to 16 residues.